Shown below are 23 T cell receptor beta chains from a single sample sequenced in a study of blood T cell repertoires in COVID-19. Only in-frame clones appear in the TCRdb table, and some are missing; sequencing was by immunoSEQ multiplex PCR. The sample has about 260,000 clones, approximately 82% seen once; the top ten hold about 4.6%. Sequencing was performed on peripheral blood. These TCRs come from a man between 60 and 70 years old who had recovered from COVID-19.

The CDR3 sequence is CASSFFGTGNRRGTGELFF. CDR3 nucleotide sequence: TGTGCCAGCAGTTTTTTCGGGACAGGGAATCGAAGGGGGACGGGGGAGCTGTTTTTT. V gene TRBV27 combines with J gene TRBJ2-2, with TRBD1 matching 9 bases. Losses at the gene ends were 3 bases for V and 8 bases for J; bases not matched to a gene: 19. This CDR3 is 19 amino acids long. CDR1 and CDR2 from the germline V gene are MNHEY and SMNVEV (reference sequence).

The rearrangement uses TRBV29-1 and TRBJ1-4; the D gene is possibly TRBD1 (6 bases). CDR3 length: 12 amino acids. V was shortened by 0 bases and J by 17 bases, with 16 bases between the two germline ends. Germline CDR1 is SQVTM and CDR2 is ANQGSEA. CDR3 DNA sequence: TGCAGCGTTGAAGATCGTCACAGGGTACTCTTTTTT. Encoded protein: CSVEDRHRVLFF.

The CDR3: CASSQDQGAYGYTF. The CDR3 DNA reads TGTGCCAGCAGCCAAGATCAGGGTGCCTATGGCTACACCTTC. V is TRBV14 and J is TRBJ1-2, with a tentative D call TRBD1 (5 bases). There are 14 residues in the CDR3. Trimming stripped 0 bases from V and 4 bases from J, with 9 bases between. CDR1 SGHDN and CDR2 FVKESK come from the germline V gene.

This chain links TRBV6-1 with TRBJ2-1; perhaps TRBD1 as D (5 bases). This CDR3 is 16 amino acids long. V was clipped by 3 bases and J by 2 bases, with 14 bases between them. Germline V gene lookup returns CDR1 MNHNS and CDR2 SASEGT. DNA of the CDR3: TGTGCCAGCAGTGATAGGGTCAGGGTGACCTACAATGAGCAGTTCTTC. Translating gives CASSDRVRVTYNEQFF.

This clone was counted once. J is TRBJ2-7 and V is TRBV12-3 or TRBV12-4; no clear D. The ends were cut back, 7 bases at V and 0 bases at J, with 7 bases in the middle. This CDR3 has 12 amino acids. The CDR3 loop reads CASTRSSYEQYF. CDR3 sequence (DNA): TGTGCCAGCACCCGGAGCTCCTACGAGCAGTACTTC.

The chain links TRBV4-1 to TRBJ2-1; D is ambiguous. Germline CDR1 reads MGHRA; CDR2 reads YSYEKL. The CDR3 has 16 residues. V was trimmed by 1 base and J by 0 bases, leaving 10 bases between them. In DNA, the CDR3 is TGCGCCAGCAGCCAAGTTCGCTCGAGCTCCTACAATGAGCAGTTCTTC. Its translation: CASSQVRSSSYNEQFF.

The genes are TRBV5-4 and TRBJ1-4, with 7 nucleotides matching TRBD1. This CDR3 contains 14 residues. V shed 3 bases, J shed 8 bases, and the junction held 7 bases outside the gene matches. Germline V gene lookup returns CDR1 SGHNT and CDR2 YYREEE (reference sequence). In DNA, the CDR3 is TGTGCCAGCAGCTCGCGACAGGGATCGGAAAAACTGTTTTTT. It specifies CASSSRQGSEKLFF.

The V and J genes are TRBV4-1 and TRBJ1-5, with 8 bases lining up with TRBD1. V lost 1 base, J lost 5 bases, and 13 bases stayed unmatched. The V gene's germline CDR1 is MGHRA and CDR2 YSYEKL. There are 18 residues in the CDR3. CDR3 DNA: TGCGCCAGCAGCCAAGTCTCGACAGGGGTGGTTCGGGATCAGCCCCAGCATTTT. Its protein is CASSQVSTGVVRDQPQHF.

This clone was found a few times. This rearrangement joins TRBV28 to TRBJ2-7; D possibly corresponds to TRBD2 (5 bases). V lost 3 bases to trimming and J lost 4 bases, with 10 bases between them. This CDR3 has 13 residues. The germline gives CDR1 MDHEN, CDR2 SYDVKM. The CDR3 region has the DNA TGTGCCAGCAGTTTGGTAGGGAGTTACGAGCAGTACTTC. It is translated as CASSLVGSYEQYF.

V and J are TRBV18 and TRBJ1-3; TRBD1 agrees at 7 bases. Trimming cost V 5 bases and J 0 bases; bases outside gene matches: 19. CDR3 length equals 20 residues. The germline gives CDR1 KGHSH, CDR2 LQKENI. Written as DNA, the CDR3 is TGTGCCAGCTCAATAACAGCCCCGGGGACAGCACAATACTCTGGAAACACCATATATTTT. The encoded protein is CASSITAPGTAQYSGNTIYF.

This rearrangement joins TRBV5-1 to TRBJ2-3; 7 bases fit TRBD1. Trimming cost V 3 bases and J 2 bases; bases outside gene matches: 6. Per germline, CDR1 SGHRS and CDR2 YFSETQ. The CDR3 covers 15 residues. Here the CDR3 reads CASSYYRGPTDTQYF. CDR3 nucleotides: TGCGCCAGCAGCTACTACAGGGGCCCCACAGATACGCAGTATTTT.

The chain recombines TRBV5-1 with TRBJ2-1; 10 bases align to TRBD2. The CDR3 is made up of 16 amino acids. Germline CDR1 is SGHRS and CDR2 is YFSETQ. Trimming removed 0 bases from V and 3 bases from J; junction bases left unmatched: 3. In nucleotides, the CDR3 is TGCGCCAGCAGCTTGGTAGGGACTAGCGTCTACAATGAGCAGTTCTTC. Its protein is CASSLVGTSVYNEQFF.

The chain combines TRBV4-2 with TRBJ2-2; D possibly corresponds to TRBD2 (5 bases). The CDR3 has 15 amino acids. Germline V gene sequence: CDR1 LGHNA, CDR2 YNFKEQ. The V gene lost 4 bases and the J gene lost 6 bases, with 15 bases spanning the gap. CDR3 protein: CASSRPERDAGELFF. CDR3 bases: TGTGCCAGCAGCCGCCCGGAGAGGGATGCCGGGGAGCTGTTTTTT.

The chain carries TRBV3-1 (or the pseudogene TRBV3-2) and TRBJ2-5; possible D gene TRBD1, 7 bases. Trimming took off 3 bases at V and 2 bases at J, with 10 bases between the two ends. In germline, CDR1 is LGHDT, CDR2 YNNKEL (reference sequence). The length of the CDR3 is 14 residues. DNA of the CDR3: TGTGCCAGCAGCCACAGGGGGGAGCAAGAGACCCAGTACTTC. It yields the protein CASSHRGEQETQYF.

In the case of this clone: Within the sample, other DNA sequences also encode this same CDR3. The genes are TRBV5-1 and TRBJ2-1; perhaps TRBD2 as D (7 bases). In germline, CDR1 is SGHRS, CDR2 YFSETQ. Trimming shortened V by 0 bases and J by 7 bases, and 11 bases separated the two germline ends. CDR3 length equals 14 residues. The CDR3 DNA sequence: TGCGCCAGCAGCTTGGTGGGGGGGCTTAATGAGCAGTTCTTC. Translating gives CASSLVGGLNEQFF.

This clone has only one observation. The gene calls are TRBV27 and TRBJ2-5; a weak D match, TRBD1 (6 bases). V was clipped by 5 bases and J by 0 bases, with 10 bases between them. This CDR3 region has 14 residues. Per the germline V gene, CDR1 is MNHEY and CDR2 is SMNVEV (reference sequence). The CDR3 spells CASSPRTDQETQYF. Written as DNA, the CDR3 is TGTGCCAGCAGTCCTCGGACAGACCAAGAGACCCAGTACTTC.

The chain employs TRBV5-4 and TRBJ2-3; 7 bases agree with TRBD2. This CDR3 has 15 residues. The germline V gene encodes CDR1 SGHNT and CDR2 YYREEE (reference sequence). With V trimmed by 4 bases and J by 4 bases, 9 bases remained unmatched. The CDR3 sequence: CASSLAAAGADTQYF. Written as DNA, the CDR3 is TGTGCCAGCAGCCTAGCGGCCGCTGGCGCAGATACGCAGTATTTT.

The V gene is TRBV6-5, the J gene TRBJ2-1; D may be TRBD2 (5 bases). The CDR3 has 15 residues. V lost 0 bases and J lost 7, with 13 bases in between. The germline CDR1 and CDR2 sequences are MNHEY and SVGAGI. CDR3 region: CASSYSIPSSNEQFF. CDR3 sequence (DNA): TGTGCCAGCAGTTACTCGATACCTAGCAGTAATGAGCAGTTCTTC.

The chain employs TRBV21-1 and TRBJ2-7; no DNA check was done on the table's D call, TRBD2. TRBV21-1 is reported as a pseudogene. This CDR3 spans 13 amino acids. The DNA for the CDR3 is TGTGCCAGCACAGGGATCGGGGGTAATGAGCAGTACTTC. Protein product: CASTGIGGNEQYF.

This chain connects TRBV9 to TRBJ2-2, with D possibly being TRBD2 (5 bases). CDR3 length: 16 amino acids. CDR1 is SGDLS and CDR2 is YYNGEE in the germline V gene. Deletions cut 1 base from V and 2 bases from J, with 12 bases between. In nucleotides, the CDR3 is TGTGCCAGCAGCGTAAGTGGGAGAGCCAACACCGGGGAGCTGTTTTTT. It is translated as CASSVSGRANTGELFF. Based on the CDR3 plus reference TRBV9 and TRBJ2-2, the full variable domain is DSGVTQTPKHLITATGQRVTLRCSPRSGDLSVYWYQQSLDQGLQFLIQYYNGEERAKGNILERFSAQQFPDLHSELNLSSLELGDSALYFCASSVSGRANTGELFFGEGSRLTVL.

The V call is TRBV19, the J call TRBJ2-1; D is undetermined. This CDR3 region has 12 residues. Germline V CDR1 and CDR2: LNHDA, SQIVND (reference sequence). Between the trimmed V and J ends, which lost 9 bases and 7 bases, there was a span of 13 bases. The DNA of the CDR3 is TGTGCCAGCTCAGACGGGTGGAATGAGCAGTTCTTC. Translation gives CASSDGWNEQFF. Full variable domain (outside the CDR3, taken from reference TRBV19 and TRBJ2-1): DGGITQSPKYLFRKEGQNVTLSCEQNLNHDAMYWYRQDPGQGLRLIYYSQIVNDFQKGDIAEGYSVSREKKESFPLTVTSAQKNPTAFYLCASSDGWNEQFFGPGTRLTVL.

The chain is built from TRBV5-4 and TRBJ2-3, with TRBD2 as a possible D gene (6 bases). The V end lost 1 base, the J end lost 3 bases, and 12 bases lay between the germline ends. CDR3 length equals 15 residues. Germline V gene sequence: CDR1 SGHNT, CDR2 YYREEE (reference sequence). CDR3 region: CASSLSGTQTDTQYF. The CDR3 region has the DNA TGTGCCAGCAGCTTGTCCGGGACTCAAACAGATACGCAGTATTTT.

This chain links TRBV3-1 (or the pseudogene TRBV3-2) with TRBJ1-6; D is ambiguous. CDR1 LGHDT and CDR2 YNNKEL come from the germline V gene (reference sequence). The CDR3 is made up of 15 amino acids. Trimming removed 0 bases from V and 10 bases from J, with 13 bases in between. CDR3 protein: CASSQEVTPRSPLHF. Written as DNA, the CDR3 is TGTGCCAGCAGCCAAGAAGTGACTCCCCGGTCACCCCTCCACTTT.